This T cell receptor beta chain was sequenced for a study of blood T cell repertoires in COVID-19. Study context: Acute-phase and convalescent COVID-19 samples originated in the United States, Italy and Spain.

Looked up from germline, CDR1 is LGHDT and CDR2 is YNNKEL (reference sequence). CDR3 length: 15 amino acids. Germline trimming cut 4 bases from V and 4 bases from J; bases unmatched to any gene: 7. Methods used by the authors: Estimation of nucleated cell counts relied on the amplification of reference gene primers. Sequencing was performed with immunoSEQ multiplex PCR; in TCRdb, only in-frame clones are kept and a portion is missing. From that table come the V and J calls and clone size; the DNA was used to work out D and trimming. The table shows 30,000 to 40,000 clones, with about 94% occurring only once.

The sample comprised peripheral blood. This clonotype was obtained from a human donor in a cohort sampled during active COVID-19. The chain uses TRBV3-1 (or the pseudogene TRBV3-2) and TRBJ2-7, with 10 nucleotides matching TRBD2. The chain's CDR3 is CASSRSGGAHYEQYF. In DNA form, the CDR3 reads TGTGCCAGCAGCCGGAGCGGGGGGGCTCATTACGAGCAGTACTTC.